Listed here are 21 T cell receptor beta chains from one sample, sequenced in a study of T cell responses to AZD1222 COVID-19 vaccine. Repertoires were generated with immunoSEQ multiplex PCR, while TCRdb's copy carries only in-frame clones and drops some. The sample has about 130,000 clones; around 92% are singletons. The source was peripheral blood, collected on day 0 of AZD1222 vaccination. The receptors were gathered from an adult in good health.

The genes are TRBV3-1 (or the pseudogene TRBV3-2) and TRBJ2-7; no reliable D call. The length of the CDR3 is 11 residues. Trimming removed 1 base at V and 6 bases at J, with 4 bases between. CDR1 LGHDT and CDR2 YNNKEL come from the germline V gene (reference sequence). The CDR3, as DNA: TGTGCCAGCAGCCAAGCGGGCGAGCAGTACTTC. Protein product: CASSQAGEQYF.

This chain links TRBV11-2 with TRBJ1-2; the match to TRBD1 covers 8 bases. The V and J ends lost 4 bases and 6 bases, in that order; junction bases with no gene match: 7. The CDR3 runs to 14 residues. Per the germline V gene, CDR1 is SGHAT and CDR2 is FQNNGV. CDR3 DNA sequence: TGTGCCAGCAGCTCCCGACAGGGGAGACATGGCTACACCTTC. This translates into CASSSRQGRHGYTF.

This clone was seen only once. The CDR3 loop reads CASSNGQGSTDTQYF. The CDR3 DNA sequence: TGTGCCAGCAGCAACGGACAGGGGAGCACAGATACGCAGTATTTT. V is TRBV7-8 and J is TRBJ2-3, with 9 bases aligning to TRBD1. V gave up 5 bases and J gave up 0 bases; unmatched junction bases: 3. The CDR3 is 15 amino acids. CDR1 and CDR2 (germline): SGHVS, FQNEAQ.

V and J are TRBV28 and TRBJ1-4; D unclear. V was clipped by 4 bases and J by 8 bases, with 20 bases between them. Per the germline V gene, CDR1 is MDHEN and CDR2 is SYDVKM. The CDR3 covers 16 residues. The CDR3 sequence: CASSYLGGGKGEKLFF. The CDR3 DNA follows: TGTGCCAGCAGTTACCTCGGTGGAGGGAAAGGCGAAAAACTGTTTTTT.

The gene calls are TRBV19 and TRBJ2-3; 7 bases fit TRBD1. After removal of 9 bases from V and 7 bases from J, the junction contained 13 bases not matched to a gene. In germline, CDR1 is LNHDA, CDR2 SQIVND (reference sequence). The CDR3 runs to 14 residues. The CDR3 spells CASTRQGVGNTQYF. The DNA for the CDR3 is TGTGCCAGCACTAGGCAGGGGGTTGGAAATACGCAGTATTTT.

This sequence joins TRBV4-1 and TRBJ1-2; maybe TRBD1 (6 bases). CDR3 size: 16 residues. Trimming cost V 5 bases and J 7 bases, with 23 bases left between them. The germline V gene has CDR1 MGHRA and CDR2 YSYEKL. CDR3 sequence (DNA): TGCGCCAGCAGCGCAATACAGGGAAGAGGGTTAGGTGGCTACACCTTC. Residues: CASSAIQGRGLGGYTF.

The chain has TRBV5-1 and TRBJ2-2; 9 bases align to TRBD1. The CDR3 is made up of 15 amino acids. Germline V lookup: CDR1 SGHRS, CDR2 YFSETQ. V lost 4 bases and J lost 5; bases outside the gene matches: 6. CDR3 residues: CASSQDRGRTGELFF. In DNA, the CDR3 is TGCGCCAGCAGCCAGGACAGGGGCCGGACCGGGGAGCTGTTTTTT.

This rearrangement joins TRBV3-1 (or the pseudogene TRBV3-2) to TRBJ2-7; D might be TRBD1 or TRBD2, each matching 7 bases. Trimming cost V 7 bases and J 3 bases, with 19 bases left between them. The CDR3 loop spans 15 amino acids. The germline gives CDR1 LGHDT, CDR2 YNNKEL (reference sequence). CDR3 nucleotides: TGTGCCAGCACCCGCAGGGGGGGCGGTGGCTACGAGCAGTACTTC. Residues: CASTRRGGGGYEQYF.

This clone was counted once. The chain uses TRBV18 and TRBJ1-3; D gene uncertain. The germline CDR1 and CDR2 sequences are KGHSH and LQKENI. This CDR3 has 15 residues. V shed 3 bases and J shed 0 bases, with 9 bases lying between them. The CDR3 loop is CASSPAGTSGNTIYF. The CDR3 DNA follows: TGTGCCAGCTCACCTGCGGGAACCTCTGGAAACACCATATATTTT. The full variable domain, completed using reference TRBV18 and TRBJ1-3, is NAGVMQNPRHLVRRRGQEARLRCSPMKGHSHVYWYRQLPEEGLKFMVYLQKENIIDESGMPKERFSAEFPKEGPSILRIQQVVRGDSAAYFCASSPAGTSGNTIYFGEGSWLTVV.

This chain connects TRBV6-6 to TRBJ1-2, with 7 bases fitting TRBD1. The CDR3 is 13 residues long. Per germline, CDR1 MNHNY and CDR2 SVGAGI (reference sequence). The V gene end was trimmed by 4 bases and the J gene end by 7 bases; junction bases not matched to a gene: 6. CDR3 residues: CASSSDRVGGYTF. As DNA, the CDR3 is TGTGCCAGCAGTTCAGACAGGGTGGGTGGCTACACCTTC.

V is TRBV7-6 and J is TRBJ2-3; TRBD2 matches 7 bases. Germline loops: CDR1 SGHVS, CDR2 FNYEAQ. With V trimmed by 3 bases and J by 0 bases, 3 bases remained unmatched. This CDR3 is built from 15 residues. CDR3 region: CASSFGGGSTDTQYF. The DNA for the CDR3 is TGTGCCAGCAGCTTTGGCGGGGGTAGCACAGATACGCAGTATTTT.

This rearrangement joins TRBV19 to TRBJ1-1; TRBD1 matches at 7 bases. Losses at the gene ends were 10 bases for V and 8 bases for J; bases not matched to a gene: 4. Per germline, CDR1 LNHDA and CDR2 SQIVND (reference sequence). The CDR3 totals 10 residues. The CDR3 reads CATLDREAFF. The CDR3 region has the DNA TGTGCCACCCTGGACAGGGAAGCTTTCTTT.

Details on this clone: Germline is not matched at one junction end, which may reflect a read error. This rearrangement joins TRBV10-3 to TRBJ2-7, with 13 bases identical to TRBD2. The germline V gene encodes CDR1 ENHRY and CDR2 SYGVKD. The CDR3 loop spans 12 amino acids. CDR3 sequence: CATATSGGPVNF. CDR3 coding DNA: TGTGCCACCGCGACTAGCGGGGGGCCAGTTAACTTC.

The rearrangement joins TRBV9 to TRBJ1-2; D may be TRBD1 (5 bases). The CDR3 length is 17 residues. Germline V lookup: CDR1 SGDLS, CDR2 YYNGEE. V lost 4 bases to trimming and J lost 2 bases, with 21 bases between them. The CDR3 spells CASSRYLVPRENYGYTF. CDR3 DNA sequence: TGTGCCAGCAGCCGCTATTTGGTGCCCAGGGAGAACTATGGCTACACCTTC.

V usage is TRBV1 and J usage is TRBJ2-1. TRBV1 is described as a pseudogene. The CDR3 has 16 amino acids. CDR3 sequence reads: CTSTPFGWHSYNEQFF. For the CDR3, the DNA is TGCACCAGCACCCCTTTCGGCTGGCACTCCTACAATGAGCAGTTCTTC.

The rearrangement joins TRBV28 to TRBJ1-4; D gene uncertain. The CDR3 totals 14 residues. Trimming stripped 7 bases from V and 3 bases from J, with 12 bases between. The germline V gene encodes CDR1 MDHEN and CDR2 SYDVKM. CDR3: CASTSSVANEKLFF. Written as DNA, the CDR3 is TGTGCCAGCACTTCATCGGTGGCTAATGAAAAACTGTTTTTT. Looking up the rest from reference TRBV28 and TRBJ1-4 gives the full variable domain: DVKVTQSSRYLVKRTGEKVFLECVQDMDHENMFWYRQDPGLGLRLIYFSYDVKMKEKGDIPEGYSVSREKKERFSLILESASTNQTSMYLCASTSSVANEKLFFGSGTQLSVL.

The CDR3 nucleotides read TGTGCCAGCAGCCCCGGGGGGGACGAGCAGTACTTC. Its translation is CASSPGGDEQYF. This chain links TRBV3-1 (or the pseudogene TRBV3-2) with TRBJ2-7; 8 bases map to TRBD2. Germline V gene lookup returns CDR1 LGHDT and CDR2 YNNKEL (reference sequence). The J segment lost 5 bases and the V segment lost 4 bases, leaving 1 base of the junction unmatched. The CDR3 totals 12 residues.

The rearrangement links TRBV7-2 to TRBJ2-7, with TRBD1 as a possible D gene (5 bases). This CDR3 is built from 15 residues. Deletions cut 4 bases from V and 1 base from J, with 14 bases between. Per the germline V gene, CDR1 is SGHTA and CDR2 is FQGNSA. The CDR3 coding sequence is TGTGCCAGCAGCTACCTCCCGTCAGGGTCCTACGAGCAGTACTTC. Its translation: CASSYLPSGSYEQYF. The variable domain in full, completed from reference TRBV7-2 and TRBJ2-7, reads GAGVSQSPSNKVTEKGKDVELRCDPISGHTALYWYRQSLGQGLEFLIYFQGNSAPDKSGLPSDRFSAERTGGSVSTLTIQRTQQEDSAVYLCASSYLPSGSYEQYFGPGTRLTVT.

This chain uses TRBV20-1 with TRBJ2-1; 10 bases are a match to TRBD1. Germline CDR1 is DFQATT and CDR2 is SNEGSKA (reference sequence). V lost 3 bases, J lost 6 bases, and 5 bases stayed unmatched. The CDR3 extends over 14 amino acids. For the CDR3, the DNA is TGCAGTGCTAGTGGGACAGGGGCTGTCAATGAGCAGTTCTTC. Protein product: CSASGTGAVNEQFF.

The chain couples TRBV6-5 to TRBJ2-3; D uncertain. Between the trimmed V and J ends, which lost 0 bases and 0 bases, there was a span of 7 bases. Germline CDR1 and CDR2: MNHEY and SVGAGI. The CDR3 sequence is 15 residues long. The CDR3 DNA is TGTGCCAGCAGTTACTCGGGCATTAGCACAGATACGCAGTATTTT. This gives the protein CASSYSGISTDTQYF.

This clone was seen just once. This chain uses TRBV10-3 with TRBJ2-2; a possible D gene is TRBD1 (5 bases). The CDR3 sequence is 16 residues long. Between the trimmed V and J ends, which lost 5 bases and 0 bases, there was a span of 13 bases. Looked up from germline, CDR1 is ENHRY and CDR2 is SYGVKD. The CDR3 DNA follows: TGTGCCATCAGTACGGTGCAGGGCCCGAACACCGGGGAGCTGTTTTTT. It codes for CAISTVQGPNTGELFF.